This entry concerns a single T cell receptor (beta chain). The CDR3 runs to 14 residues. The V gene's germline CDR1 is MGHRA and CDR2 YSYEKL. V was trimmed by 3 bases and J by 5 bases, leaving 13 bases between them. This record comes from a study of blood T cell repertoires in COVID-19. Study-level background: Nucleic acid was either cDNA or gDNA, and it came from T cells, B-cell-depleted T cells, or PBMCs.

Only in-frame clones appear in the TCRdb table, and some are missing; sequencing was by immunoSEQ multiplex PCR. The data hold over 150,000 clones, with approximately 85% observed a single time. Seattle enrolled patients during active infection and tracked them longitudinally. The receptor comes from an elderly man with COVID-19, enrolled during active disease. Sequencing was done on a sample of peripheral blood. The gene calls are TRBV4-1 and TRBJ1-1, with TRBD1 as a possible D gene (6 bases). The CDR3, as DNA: TGCGCCAGCAGCCAGTCGGGGGGCGGGACTGAAGCTTTCTTT. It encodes CASSQSGGGTEAFF.